The T cell receptor beta chain described here comes from a study of blood T cell repertoires in COVID-19. Study summary: Samples of COVID-19 (acute and convalescent) were obtained from the United States, Italy and Spain. Nucleic acid was either cDNA or gDNA, and it came from T cells, B-cell-depleted T cells, or PBMCs.

The authors' processing: From reference gene primer amplification, estimates of nucleated cell counts were derived. Assay: immunoSEQ multiplex PCR; the TCRdb copy retains only in-frame clones and omits some. From that table come the V and J calls and clone size; the DNA was used to work out D and trimming. The top ten hold roughly 8% of the sample, which has around 150,000 clones, roughly 80% seen once. Trimming cost V 2 bases and J 8 bases, with 12 bases left between them. Germline assignment: CDR1 SGHTA and CDR2 FQGNSA. The CDR3 has 13 residues. What was sequenced was peripheral blood. The chain employs TRBV7-2 and TRBJ1-2, with a possible D match to TRBD1 (6 bases). This clonotype was obtained from a man aged 60 to 75 with acute or convalescent COVID-19. CDR3 in DNA: TGTGCCAGCAGCTTACAGGGGACGTCGGGCTACACCTTC. The encoded protein is CASSLQGTSGYTF.